The 8 T cell receptor beta chains in this list originate from one sample, sequenced in a study of blood T cells in healthy people across ages. Next came a second PCR, run for about 7 to 12 cycles, which used a sample-barcoded 5' primer along with a J-beta primer mix. TCRdb reprocessed the 5' RACE reads via MiXCR and lists one record per CDR3 protein. The data contain 1.5 million to 1.8 million distinct CDR3 sequences, about 45% of them singletons. Source material: blood. Receptors originate from a woman aged 18-29 years in good health.

The V call is TRBV11-2, the J call TRBJ2-1; weak D call: TRBD2 (6 bases). Trimming removed 6 bases from V and 5 bases from J, with 11 bases in between. This CDR3 region has 13 residues. Germline loops: CDR1 SGHAT, CDR2 FQNNGV. In DNA, the CDR3 is TGTGCCAGCAGGATGTGGAGGGACAATGAGCAGTTCTTC. Amino acids: CASRMWRDNEQFF.

The genes are TRBV20-1 and TRBJ2-5; 7 bases align to TRBD2. The trim removed 6 bases at V and 3 bases at J, leaving 10 bases unmatched. In germline, CDR1 is DFQATT, CDR2 SNEGSKA (reference sequence). This CDR3 region has 14 residues. The CDR3 spells CSAHTAGIKETQYF. CDR3 in DNA: TGCAGTGCACACACAGCGGGGATCAAAGAGACCCAGTACTTC.

As to this clonotype: A read error may produce the germline difference seen at one junction end. The genes are TRBV7-7 and TRBJ2-1; D is perhaps TRBD2 (5 bases). Per germline, CDR1 SSHAT and CDR2 FNYEAQ (reference sequence). The CDR3 has 15 amino acids. CDR3: CASSEEVSSYNEQFF. CDR3 in DNA: TGTGCTAGCAGCGAGGAGGTGAGCTCCTACAATGAGCAGTTCTTC.

This clonotype has just a few counts. J is TRBJ2-1 and V is TRBV12-3 or TRBV12-4; 10 bases fit TRBD1. This CDR3 contains 15 residues. After removal of 4 bases from V and 8 bases from J, the junction contained 8 bases not matched to a gene. The CDR3 nucleotides are TGTGCCAGCAGTTCACCGGGACAGGGGCTCCATGAGCAGTTCTTC. This codes for CASSSPGQGLHEQFF.

This clonotype occurred many times. This sequence joins TRBV28 and TRBJ2-1; the match to TRBD2 covers 9 bases. J was trimmed by 7 bases and V by 3 bases; bases with no gene match: 13. Germline V gene data show CDR1 as MDHEN and CDR2 as SYDVKM. This CDR3 is 17 amino acids long. CDR3 region: CASSFLSSGRIKNEQFF. CDR3 DNA sequence: TGTGCCAGCAGTTTCTTGTCCAGCGGGAGGATCAAAAATGAGCAGTTCTTC.

The J gene is TRBJ1-5, the V gene TRBV18; no clear D. Germline V CDR1 and CDR2: KGHSH, LQKENI. The V and J ends lost 3 bases and 2 bases respectively, with 11 bases between them. The CDR3 contains 15 residues. CDR3 DNA: TGTGCCAGCTCACCGATCGGACGGGGCAATCAGCCCCAGCATTTT. It codes for CASSPIGRGNQPQHF.

In this sample, this clonotype turned up a few times. The rearrangement joins TRBV14 to TRBJ2-7; tentative D call: TRBD2 (6 bases). Trimming shortened V by 2 bases and J by 5 bases, and 16 bases separated the two germline ends. Per germline, CDR1 SGHDN and CDR2 FVKESK. The CDR3 runs to 15 residues. Here the CDR3 DNA reads TGTGCCAGCAGCCAACTGGGGGGTGGAAAGAACGAGCAGTACTTC. Protein product: CASSQLGGGKNEQYF.

This chain uses TRBV9 with TRBJ1-4; 7 nucleotides agree with TRBD1. The germline V gene has CDR1 SGDLS and CDR2 YYNGEE. J was trimmed by 0 bases and V by 0 bases; bases with no gene match: 5. This CDR3 comprises 17 residues. The CDR3 spells CASSVGRGPSTNEKLFF. The CDR3 DNA reads TGTGCCAGCAGCGTAGGTAGGGGGCCTTCAACTAATGAAAAACTGTTTTTT.